The rows below give T cell receptor beta chains drawn from one sample of a study of cytomegalovirus exposure and HLA in healthy donors. TCRdb's table, derived via immunoSEQ multiplex PCR, lists solely in-frame clones and lacks some. The sample consists of tens of thousands of clones, 85% to 95% of them appearing once. The material sequenced was PBMCs. The receptor source for this set is a woman aged 18-35 years in good health and CMV-seropositive. Each CDR3 is given with its conserved first and last residue. Each record gives: D gene, V gene, CDR3 length, clone size, J gene, CDR3 protein, CDR3 DNA. D genes are given only for firm matches. A clone size is listed for some rows: how often the clone was seen (once, few, many), or a class if it is expanded.

>TRBD1|TRBV7-9|15|NA|TRBJ2-5
CASSLTGTAQETQYF
TGTGCCAGCAGCTTAACCGGGACAGCCCAAGAGACCCAGTACTTC
>NA|TRBV28|15|NA|TRBJ1-1
CASSTRKGKSAEAFF
TGTGCCAGCAGTACTCGTAAGGGGAAGTCCGCTGAAGCTTTCTTT
>TRBD2|TRBV4-1|20|NA|TRBJ2-4
CASSQDGLAGVGVAKNIQYF
TGCGCCAGCAGCCAAGATGGGCTAGCGGGAGTCGGGGTAGCCAAAAACATTCAGTACTTC
>NA|TRBV11-2|15|NA|TRBJ2-1
CASSLVGGSYNEQFF
TGTGCCAGCAGCTTAGTCGGGGGCTCCTACAATGAGCAGTTCTTC
>TRBD1|TRBV5-6|16|NA|TRBJ1-5
CASSNEPGQENQPQHF
TGTGCCAGCAGCAACGAACCGGGACAGGAGAATCAGCCCCAGCATTTT
>TRBD1|TRBV6-6|13|NA|TRBJ2-7
CASSKQGVYEQYF
TGTGCCAGCAGTAAACAGGGGGTCTACGAGCAGTACTTC
>TRBD1|TRBV5-6|13|NA|TRBJ1-1
CASSPQGFTEAFF
TGTGCCAGCAGCCCACAGGGGTTTACTGAAGCTTTCTTT
>NA|TRBV6-1|14|NA|TRBJ1-2
CASSSRQELYGYTF
TGTGCCAGCAGTAGCCGACAGGAATTATATGGCTACACCTTC
>NA|TRBV30|17|once|TRBJ1-6
CAWSGLAALSYNSPLHF
TGTGCCTGGAGTGGATTGGCGGCTTTATCCTATAATTCACCCCTCCACTTT
>TRBD1|TRBV19|16|few|TRBJ1-6
CASSTRQGFYNSPLHF
TGTGCCAGTAGTACCCGACAGGGATTCTATAATTCACCCCTCCACTTT
>NA|TRBV28|15|NA|TRBJ1-1
CASSLTRAGRTEAFF
TGTGCCAGCAGTTTAACAAGGGCAGGGAGGACTGAAGCTTTCTTT
>TRBD2|TRBV7-9|19|NA|TRBJ2-3
CASSRRGTSGGLRTDTQYF
TGTGCCAGCAGCCGTAGAGGGACTAGCGGGGGCCTACGGACAGATACGCAGTATTTT
>NA|TRBV6-1|14|NA|TRBJ2-7
CASRLTTGAYEQYF
TGTGCCAGCAGGTTGACCACGGGAGCCTACGAGCAGTACTTC
>NA|TRBV5-4|15|NA|TRBJ2-5
CASSPTGVYQETQYF
TGTGCCAGCAGCCCCACCGGGGTCTACCAAGAGACCCAGTACTTC
>NA|TRBV27|13|NA|TRBJ2-7
CASSFVGQPRLYF
TGTGCCAGCAGTTTCGTTGGACAGCCCCGACTGTACTTC
>NA|TRBV14|15|NA|TRBJ1-6
CASSQWTVPTSPLHF
TGTGCCAGCAGCCAATGGACAGTACCAACATCACCCCTCCACTTT
>NA|TRBV5-4|16|NA|TRBJ1-1
CASSTEPDGMNTEAFF
TGTGCCAGCAGCACGGAACCGGACGGGATGAACACTGAAGCTTTCTTT
>NA|TRBV7-9|14|NA|TRBJ1-1
CASSREGSTTEAFF
TGTGCCAGCAGCCGGGAAGGCTCGACCACTGAAGCTTTCTTT
>NA|TRBV6-5|14|NA|TRBJ1-1
CASSYVGVNTEAFF
TGTGCCAGCAGTTACGTGGGAGTGAACACTGAAGCTTTCTTT
>NA|TRBV7-2|13|NA|TRBJ2-5
CASSLVAFETQYF
TGTGCCAGCAGCTTAGTAGCCTTTGAGACCCAGTACTTC
>NA|TRBV10-2|15|NA|TRBJ1-3
CASSDWGLSGNTIYF
TGCGCCAGCAGTGACTGGGGGCTCTCTGGAAACACCATATATTTT
>NA|TRBV19|13|NA|TRBJ2-3
CASSTNRGDTQYF
TGTGCCAGTAGCACAAATAGAGGTGATACGCAGTATTTT
>NA|TRBV15|15|NA|TRBJ1-5
CATSREPSSNQPQHF
TGTGCCACCAGCAGAGAACCGAGTAGCAATCAGCCCCAGCATTTT
>TRBD1|TRBV28|15|NA|TRBJ1-2
CASSSGTGTNYGYTF
TGTGCCAGCAGCTCCGGGACAGGAACTAACTATGGCTACACCTTC
>NA|TRBV27|14|NA|TRBJ1-6
CASSFSGRNSPLHF
TGTGCCAGCAGTTTTTCAGGGAGGAATTCACCCCTCCACTTT
>NA|TRBV7-9|14|NA|TRBJ2-3
CASSFTASTDTQYF
TGTGCCAGCAGCTTCACAGCTAGCACAGATACGCAGTATTTT
>TRBD1|TRBV5-1|16|NA|TRBJ1-2
CASGPGQGAQSYGYTF
TGCGCCAGCGGACCGGGACAGGGGGCGCAAAGCTATGGCTACACCTTC
>NA|TRBV2|15|NA|TRBJ1-3
CASTRRTGGGNTIYF
TGTGCCAGCACCCGAAGGACCGGAGGGGGAAACACCATATATTTT
>NA|TRBV10-3|14|NA|TRBJ1-4
CATGGPATNEKLFF
TGTGCCACCGGGGGGCCCGCAACTAATGAAAAACTGTTTTTT
>TRBD2|TRBV29-1|12|NA|TRBJ2-5
CSAVGGEETQYF
TGCAGCGCTGTCGGGGGGGAAGAGACCCAGTACTTC